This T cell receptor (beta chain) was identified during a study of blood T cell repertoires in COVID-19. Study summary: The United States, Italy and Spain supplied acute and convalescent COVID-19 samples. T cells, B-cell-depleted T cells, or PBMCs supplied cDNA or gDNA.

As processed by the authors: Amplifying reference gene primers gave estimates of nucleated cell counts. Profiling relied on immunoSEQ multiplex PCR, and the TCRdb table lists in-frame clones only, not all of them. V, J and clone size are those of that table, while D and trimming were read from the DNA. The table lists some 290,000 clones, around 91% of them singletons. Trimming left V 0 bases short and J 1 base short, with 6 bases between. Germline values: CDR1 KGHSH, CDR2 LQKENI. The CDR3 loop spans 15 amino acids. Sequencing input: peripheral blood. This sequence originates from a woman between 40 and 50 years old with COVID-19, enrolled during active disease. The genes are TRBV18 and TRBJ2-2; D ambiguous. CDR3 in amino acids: CASSPPRWNTGELFF. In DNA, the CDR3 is TGTGCCAGCTCACCACCGAGGTGGAACACCGGGGAGCTGTTTTTT.